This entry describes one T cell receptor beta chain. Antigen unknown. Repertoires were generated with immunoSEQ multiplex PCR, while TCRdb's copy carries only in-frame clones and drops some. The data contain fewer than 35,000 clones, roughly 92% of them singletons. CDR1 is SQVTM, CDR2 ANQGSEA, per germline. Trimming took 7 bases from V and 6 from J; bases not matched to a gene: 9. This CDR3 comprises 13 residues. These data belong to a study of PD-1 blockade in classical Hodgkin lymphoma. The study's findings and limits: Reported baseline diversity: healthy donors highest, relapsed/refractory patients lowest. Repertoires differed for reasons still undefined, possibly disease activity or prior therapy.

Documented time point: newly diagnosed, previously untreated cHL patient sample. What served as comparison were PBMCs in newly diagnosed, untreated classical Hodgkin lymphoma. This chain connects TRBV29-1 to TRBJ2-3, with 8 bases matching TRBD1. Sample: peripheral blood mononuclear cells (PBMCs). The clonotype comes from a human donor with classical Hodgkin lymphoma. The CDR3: CSAPVQGGDTQYF. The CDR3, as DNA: TGCAGCGCCCCCGTACAGGGGGGTGATACGCAGTATTTT.